These 17 T cell receptor beta chains originate from one sample sequenced in a study of OX40 agonist ivuxolimab in advanced cancers. Only in-frame clones appear in the TCRdb table, and some are missing; sequencing was by immunoSEQ multiplex PCR. The sample has 80,000 or so clones; about 85% are singletons. This specimen was CD4+ or CD8+ T cells sorted from blood, taken in a trial of the OX40 agonist ivuxolimab. These receptors were obtained from an adult with an advanced solid tumor such as melanoma, head and neck, liver or kidney cancer.

The chain is built from TRBV6-6 and TRBJ2-3; D is undetermined. Trimming took off 2 bases at V and 1 base at J, with 4 bases between the two ends. The length of the CDR3 is 13 residues. In germline, CDR1 is MNHNY, CDR2 SVGAGI (reference sequence). CDR3 loop: CASSYVRTDTQYF. CDR3 sequence (DNA): TGTGCCAGCAGTTACGTTCGCACAGATACGCAGTATTTT.

This rearrangement joins TRBV7-9 to TRBJ2-1, with TRBD1 matching over 8 bases. The CDR3 runs to 14 residues. The V segment lost 4 bases and the J segment 7 bases; nucleotides outside the gene matches: 6. Germline CDR1 SEHNR, CDR2 FQNEAQ (reference sequence). The CDR3 region is CASSSRTGWNEQFF. The DNA of the CDR3 is TGTGCCAGCAGCTCACGGACAGGGTGGAATGAGCAGTTCTTC.

The table lists this clone with a count of one. The J gene is TRBJ2-7, the V gene TRBV28; no clear D gene. V lost 6 bases, J lost 0 bases, and 15 bases lay in between. Looked up from germline, CDR1 is MDHEN and CDR2 is SYDVKM. This CDR3 spans 15 amino acids. CDR3 in amino acids: CASSLGLGSSYEQYF. The CDR3 coding sequence is TGTGCCAGCAGCTTGGGATTGGGTAGCTCCTACGAGCAGTACTTC.

J is TRBJ1-1 and V is TRBV18, with D hard to call. V lost 2 bases, J lost 2 bases, and 18 bases lay in between. This CDR3 is built from 17 residues. From germline, CDR1 is KGHSH and CDR2 LQKENI. The CDR3 region has the DNA TGTGCCAGCTCACCAAATGCCCTAGGCGGAACCAACACTGAAGCTTTCTTT. It yields the protein CASSPNALGGTNTEAFF.

The J gene is TRBJ2-1, the V gene TRBV5-4; D gene unclear. CDR1 is SGHNT and CDR2 is YYREEE in the germline V gene (reference sequence). V lost 3 bases and J lost 0, with 10 bases in between. The CDR3 is 15 residues long. CDR3 residues: CASSSPLSSYNEQFF. As DNA, the CDR3 is TGTGCCAGCAGCTCACCCCTGAGCTCCTACAATGAGCAGTTCTTC.

The chain links TRBV6-6 to TRBJ1-2; D perhaps matches TRBD1 (6 bases). From germline, CDR1 is MNHNY and CDR2 SVGAGI (reference sequence). The V end lost 2 bases, the J end lost 7 bases, and 8 bases lay between the germline ends. The CDR3 is made up of 12 amino acids. The CDR3 DNA follows: TGTGCCAGCAGTTACAGAGGGGGTGGCTACACCTTC. Its translation is CASSYRGGGYTF.

With respect to this clone: Other DNA sequences from this sample encode an identical CDR3 as well. CDR3 nucleotide sequence: TGTGCCAGCAATCCGGGGCTAGGGTTGTATGAGCAGTTCTTC. It specifies CASNPGLGLYEQFF. The rearrangement links TRBV19 to TRBJ2-1; tentatively, D is TRBD1 or TRBD2 (5 bases each). The germline CDR1 and CDR2 sequences are LNHDA and SQIVND (reference sequence). This CDR3 contains 14 residues. Trimming stripped 9 bases from V and 8 bases from J, with 20 bases between. The whole variable domain, filled in from reference TRBV19 and TRBJ2-1, reads DGGITQSPKYLFRKEGQNVTLSCEQNLNHDAMYWYRQDPGQGLRLIYYSQIVNDFQKGDIAEGYSVSREKKESFPLTVTSAQKNPTAFYLCASNPGLGLYEQFFGPGTRLTVL.

This chain links TRBV6-5 with TRBJ2-1; tentative D call: TRBD1 (5 bases). The CDR3 sequence is 14 residues long. Germline values: CDR1 MNHEY, CDR2 SVGAGI. Trimming pared 6 bases from V and 4 bases from J, leaving 13 bases between. CDR3 sequence (DNA): TGTGCCAGCAGACCTCGACAGAGTTACAATGAGCAGTTCTTC. Protein product: CASRPRQSYNEQFF.

This clone was observed a handful of times. The chain has TRBV11-2 and TRBJ1-6, with no clear D. This CDR3 has 12 amino acids. V shed 8 bases and J shed 9 bases, with 11 bases lying between them. Germline CDR1 reads SGHAT; CDR2 reads FQNNGV. The CDR3, as DNA: TGTGCCAGCCGAGCGGGGATTTCACCCCTCCACTTT. It yields the protein CASRAGISPLHF.

This sequence joins TRBV5-4 and TRBJ1-1, with TRBD1 matching over 7 bases. V dropped 4 bases and J dropped 2; count of bases not matched to a gene: 8. Germline V gene sequence: CDR1 SGHNT, CDR2 YYREEE (reference sequence). This CDR3 has 15 residues. In nucleotides, the CDR3 is TGTGCCAGCAGCACAAGGACAGGAGGAAACACTGAAGCTTTCTTT. Translation: CASSTRTGGNTEAFF.

CDR3 residues: CASSHGTSYNEQFF. CDR3 sequence (DNA): TGTGCCAGCAGCCACGGGACCTCCTACAATGAGCAGTTCTTC. The J gene is TRBJ2-1, the V gene TRBV5-5; either TRBD1 or TRBD2 may fit D (5 bases each). Germline V gene lookup returns CDR1 SGHKS and CDR2 YYEKEE (reference sequence). This CDR3 has 14 residues. With 4 bases removed from V and 0 bases from J, the gap between germline ends came to 8 bases.

The chain combines TRBV14 with TRBJ1-1; 7 nucleotides match TRBD1. V lost 3 bases to trimming and J lost 5 bases; unmatched junction nucleotides: 3. Germline assignment: CDR1 SGHDN and CDR2 FVKESK. The CDR3 has 13 residues. DNA for the CDR3: TGTGCCAGCAGCCATGGCAGGGGGACTGAAGCTTTCTTT. This translates into CASSHGRGTEAFF.

The chain employs TRBV7-2 and TRBJ2-7; D is ambiguous. The CDR3 consists of 15 residues. The V and J ends lost 4 bases and 0 bases respectively, with 13 bases between them. The germline gives CDR1 SGHTA, CDR2 FQGNSA. CDR3 DNA: TGTGCCAGCAGCTCGAAATGGGGTATCTCCTACGAGCAGTACTTC. This sequence encodes CASSSKWGISYEQYF.

In its sample, this clone was seen a few times. The CDR3 bases are TGTGCCAGTAGTATCCGACAGGATTGGGGCACCTCTGGGGCCAACGTCCTGACTTTC. This encodes CASSIRQDWGTSGANVLTF. The chain uses TRBV19 and TRBJ2-6, with D perhaps TRBD1 (6 bases). This CDR3 region has 19 residues. V was clipped by 3 bases and J by 0 bases, with 18 bases between them. Per the germline V gene, CDR1 is LNHDA and CDR2 is SQIVND (reference sequence).

This sequence joins TRBV9 and TRBJ1-6, with 10 nucleotides matching TRBD1. J lost 6 bases, V lost 4 bases, and 4 bases had no gene match. This CDR3 contains 15 residues. From germline, CDR1 is SGDLS and CDR2 YYNGEE. Written as DNA, the CDR3 is TGTGCCAGCAGCCCCCGGGACAGGGGTAATTCACCCCTCCACTTT. It is translated as CASSPRDRGNSPLHF.

DNA for the CDR3: TGTGCCAGTAGTATAGGTATTGATGTAACCTACGAGCAGTACTTC. It specifies CASSIGIDVTYEQYF. The chain uses TRBV19 and TRBJ2-7; no reliable D call. Deletions cut 1 base from V and 2 bases from J, with 12 bases between. CDR3 size: 15 residues. Germline V gene sequence: CDR1 LNHDA, CDR2 SQIVND (reference sequence).

The V and J genes are TRBV5-5 and TRBJ2-7, with 9 nucleotides matching TRBD1. There are 16 residues in the CDR3. V was clipped by 3 bases and J by 5 bases; unmatched bases: 12. CDR1 SGHKS and CDR2 YYEKEE come from the germline V gene (reference sequence). The CDR3 loop reads CASSSPPTTGGDEQYF. CDR3 nucleotide sequence: TGTGCCAGCAGCTCGCCCCCCACGACAGGGGGTGACGAGCAGTACTTC. The entire variable domain, with the rest obtained from reference TRBV5-5 and TRBJ2-7, is as follows: DAGVTQSPTHLIKTRGQQVTLRCSPISGHKSVSWYQQVLGQGPQFIFQYYEKEERGRGNFPDRFSARQFPNYSSELNVNALLLGDSALYLCASSSPPTTGGDEQYFGPGTRLTVT.